This TCR beta chain appears in the sequencing data of a study of identical twins. As to this clonotype: The antigen remains undetermined.

Findings of the study overall: A lower insertion count was a feature of abundant cord blood beta clonotypes, with no such feature in memory repertoires.

TCRdb re-analysed the 5' RACE reads in MiXCR, keeping a single row per CDR3 protein. The sample gives hundreds of thousands of distinct CDR3 sequences, approximately 13% of which show up once; around 1.5% is in the top ten. The sample also formed part of further work on yellow fever vaccine responses in identical twins.

The clonotype was recovered from a woman between 18 and 29 years old in good health. The sequencing sample was made of PBMCs.

The CDR3 coding sequence is TGCAGTGCACGGACTAGCGGTGAGATTGAGCAGTTCTTC. Its protein is CSARTSGEIEQFF. This sequence joins TRBV20-1 and TRBJ2-1; 10 bases match TRBD2. Germline loops: CDR1 DFQATT, CDR2 SNEGSKA (reference sequence). Trimming cost V 6 bases and J 9 bases; bases outside gene matches: 8. CDR3 length: 13 residues.